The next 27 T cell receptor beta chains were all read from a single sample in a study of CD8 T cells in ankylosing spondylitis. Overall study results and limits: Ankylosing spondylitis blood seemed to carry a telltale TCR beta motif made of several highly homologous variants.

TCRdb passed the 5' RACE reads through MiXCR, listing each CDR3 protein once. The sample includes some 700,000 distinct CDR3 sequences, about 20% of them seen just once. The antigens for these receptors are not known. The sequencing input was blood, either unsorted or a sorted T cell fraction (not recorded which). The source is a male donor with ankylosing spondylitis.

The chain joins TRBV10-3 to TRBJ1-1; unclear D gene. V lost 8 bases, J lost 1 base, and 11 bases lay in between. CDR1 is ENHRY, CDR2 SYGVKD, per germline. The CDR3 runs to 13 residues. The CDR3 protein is CAIGTVGNTEAFF. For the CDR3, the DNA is TGTGCCATCGGAACCGTCGGGAACACTGAAGCTTTCTTT.

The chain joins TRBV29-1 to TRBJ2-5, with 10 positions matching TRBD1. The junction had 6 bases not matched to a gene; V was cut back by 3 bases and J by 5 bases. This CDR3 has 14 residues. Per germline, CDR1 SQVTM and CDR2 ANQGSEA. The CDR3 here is CSVDPTGGLETQYF. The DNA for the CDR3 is TGCAGCGTTGACCCGACAGGGGGCCTGGAGACCCAGTACTTC.

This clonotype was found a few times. The CDR3 loop reads CASSPVGGTTEAFF. CDR3 coding DNA: TGTGCCAGCAGTCCGGTTGGGGGGACCACTGAAGCTTTCTTT. This chain connects TRBV27 to TRBJ1-1; tentatively, D is TRBD1 (5 bases). Germline CDR1 reads MNHEY; CDR2 reads SMNVEV (reference sequence). V was pared by 5 bases and J by 4 bases, with 14 bases between. The CDR3 length is 14 residues.

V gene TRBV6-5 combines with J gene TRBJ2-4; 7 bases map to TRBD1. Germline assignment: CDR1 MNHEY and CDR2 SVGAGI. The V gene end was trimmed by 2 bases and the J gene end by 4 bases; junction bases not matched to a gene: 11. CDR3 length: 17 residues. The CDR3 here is CASSYDTPGTVKNIQYF. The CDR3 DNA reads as TGTGCCAGCAGTTACGATACTCCCGGGACAGTGAAAAACATTCAGTACTTC.

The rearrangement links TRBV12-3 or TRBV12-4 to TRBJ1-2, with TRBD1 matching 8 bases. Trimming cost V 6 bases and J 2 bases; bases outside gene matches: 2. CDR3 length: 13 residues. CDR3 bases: TGTGCCAGCAGACAGGGGGTGAACTATGGCTACACCTTC. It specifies CASRQGVNYGYTF.

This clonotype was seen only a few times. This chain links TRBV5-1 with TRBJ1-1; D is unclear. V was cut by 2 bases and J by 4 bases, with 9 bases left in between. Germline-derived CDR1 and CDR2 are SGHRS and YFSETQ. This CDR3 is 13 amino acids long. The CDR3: CASSLTLSTEAFF. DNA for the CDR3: TGCGCCAGCAGCTTAACGCTTAGCACTGAAGCTTTCTTT. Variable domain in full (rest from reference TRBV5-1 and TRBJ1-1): KAGVTQTPRYLIKTRGQQVTLSCSPISGHRSVSWYQQTPGQGLQFLFEYFSETQRNKGNFPGRFSGRQFSNSRSEMNVSTLELGDSALYLCASSLTLSTEAFFGQGTRLTVV.

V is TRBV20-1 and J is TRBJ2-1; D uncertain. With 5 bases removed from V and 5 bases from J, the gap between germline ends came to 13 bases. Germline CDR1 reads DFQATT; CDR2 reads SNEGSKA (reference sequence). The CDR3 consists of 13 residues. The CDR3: CSALSTINNEQFF. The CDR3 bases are TGCAGTGCTCTAAGTACCATAAACAATGAGCAGTTCTTC.

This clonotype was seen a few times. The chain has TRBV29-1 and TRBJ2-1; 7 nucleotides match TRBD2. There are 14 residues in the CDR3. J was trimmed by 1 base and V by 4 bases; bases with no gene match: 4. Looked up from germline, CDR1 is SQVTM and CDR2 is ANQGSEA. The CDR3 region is CSVARGVSYNEQFF. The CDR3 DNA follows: TGCAGCGTTGCCCGGGGGGTGTCCTACAATGAGCAGTTCTTC.

For the CDR3, the DNA is TGTGCCAGCAGCCCGGGACTAGCGGGGGTGGAGGAGACCCAGTACTTC. Residues: CASSPGLAGVEETQYF. The V gene is TRBV13, the J gene TRBJ2-5; 14 nucleotides line up with TRBD2. The germline V gene encodes CDR1 PRHDT and CDR2 FYEKMQ (reference sequence). Trimming cost V 5 bases and J 5 bases; bases outside gene matches: 7. CDR3 size: 16 residues.

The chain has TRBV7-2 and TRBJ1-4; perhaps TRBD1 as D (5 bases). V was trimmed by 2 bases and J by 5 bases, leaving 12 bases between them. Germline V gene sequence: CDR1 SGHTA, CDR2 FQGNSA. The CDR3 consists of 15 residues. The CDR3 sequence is CASSLQGVKNEKLFF. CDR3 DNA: TGTGCCAGCAGCTTACAAGGGGTAAAGAATGAAAAACTGTTTTTT. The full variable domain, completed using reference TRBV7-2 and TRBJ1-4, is GAGVSQSPSNKVTEKGKDVELRCDPISGHTALYWYRQSLGQGLEFLIYFQGNSAPDKSGLPSDRFSAERTGGSVSTLTIQRTQQEDSAVYLCASSLQGVKNEKLFFGSGTQLSVL.

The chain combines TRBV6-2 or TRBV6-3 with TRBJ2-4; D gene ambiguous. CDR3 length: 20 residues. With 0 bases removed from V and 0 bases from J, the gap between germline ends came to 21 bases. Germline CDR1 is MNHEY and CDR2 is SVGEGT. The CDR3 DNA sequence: TGTGCCAGCAGTTACTCGAATTTTAGGGTAGGGCCCGAAGCCAAAAACATTCAGTACTTC. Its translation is CASSYSNFRVGPEAKNIQYF.

The DNA for the CDR3 is TGTGCCAGCAGTTTTTCGGTCGAGGATGAGCAGTTCTTC. It yields the protein CASSFSVEDEQFF. The V call is TRBV12-3 or TRBV12-4, the J call TRBJ2-1; D ambiguous. V was shortened by 3 bases and J by 8 bases, with 11 bases between the two germline ends. This CDR3 has 13 amino acids.

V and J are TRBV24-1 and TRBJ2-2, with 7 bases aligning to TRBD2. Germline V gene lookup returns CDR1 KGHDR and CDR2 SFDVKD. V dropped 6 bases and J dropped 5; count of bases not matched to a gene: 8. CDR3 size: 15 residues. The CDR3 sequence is CATSLSGVGTGELFF. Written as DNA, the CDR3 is TGTGCCACCAGTCTCAGCGGGGTCGGTACCGGGGAGCTGTTTTTT.

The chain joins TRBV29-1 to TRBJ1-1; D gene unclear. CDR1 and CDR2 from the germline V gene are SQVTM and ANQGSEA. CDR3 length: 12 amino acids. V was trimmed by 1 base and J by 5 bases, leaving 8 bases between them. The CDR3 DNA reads TGCAGCGTTGAAGGGGATGCGACTGAAGCTTTCTTT. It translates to CSVEGDATEAFF.

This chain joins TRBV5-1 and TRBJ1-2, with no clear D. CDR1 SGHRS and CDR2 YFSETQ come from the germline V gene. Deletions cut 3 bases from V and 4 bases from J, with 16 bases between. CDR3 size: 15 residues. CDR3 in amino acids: CASSSTSTVGYGYTF. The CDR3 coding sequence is TGCGCCAGCAGCTCGACCTCAACCGTGGGCTATGGCTACACCTTC.

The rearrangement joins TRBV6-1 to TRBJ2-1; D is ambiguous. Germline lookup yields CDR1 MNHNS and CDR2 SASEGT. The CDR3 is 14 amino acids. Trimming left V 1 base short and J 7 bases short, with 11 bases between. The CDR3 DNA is TGTGCCAGCAGTGAAGAAGACGGCTGGAATGAGCAGTTCTTC. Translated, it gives CASSEEDGWNEQFF.

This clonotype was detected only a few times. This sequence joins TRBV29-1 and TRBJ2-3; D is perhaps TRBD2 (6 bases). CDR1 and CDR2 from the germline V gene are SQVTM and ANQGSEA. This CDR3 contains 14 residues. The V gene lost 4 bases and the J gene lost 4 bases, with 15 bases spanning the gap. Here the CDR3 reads CSVVADFTSDTQYF. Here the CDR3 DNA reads TGCAGCGTTGTAGCGGACTTCACGTCAGATACGCAGTATTTT.

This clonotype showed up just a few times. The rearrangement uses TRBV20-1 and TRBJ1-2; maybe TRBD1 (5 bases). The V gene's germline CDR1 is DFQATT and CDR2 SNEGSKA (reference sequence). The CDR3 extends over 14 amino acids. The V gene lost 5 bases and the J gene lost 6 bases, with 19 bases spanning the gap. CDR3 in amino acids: CSAALSGAGHGYTF. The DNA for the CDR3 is TGCAGTGCTGCCCTTTCCGGGGCCGGGCATGGCTACACCTTC.

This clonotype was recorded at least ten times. The CDR3 loop is CATSDPSGRVSYNEQFF. CDR3 in DNA: TGTGCCACCAGTGACCCTAGCGGGAGGGTTAGCTACAATGAGCAGTTCTTC. The chain uses TRBV24-1 and TRBJ2-1, with TRBD2 matching 12 bases. This CDR3 comprises 17 residues. Unmatched junction bases numbered 6, after V lost 4 bases and J lost 3 bases. The germline V gene has CDR1 KGHDR and CDR2 SFDVKD.

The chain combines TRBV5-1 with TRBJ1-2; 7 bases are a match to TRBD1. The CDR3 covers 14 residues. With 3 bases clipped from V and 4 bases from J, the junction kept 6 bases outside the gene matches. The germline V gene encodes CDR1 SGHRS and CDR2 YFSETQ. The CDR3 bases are TGCGCCAGCAGCTCAGACAGGGACGGCTATGGCTACACCTTC. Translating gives CASSSDRDGYGYTF.

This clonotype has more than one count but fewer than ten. CDR3 nucleotide sequence: TGTGCCATCAGGAACCAGGGTATGGAGACCCAGTACTTC. It encodes CAIRNQGMETQYF. The chain recombines TRBV10-3 with TRBJ2-5; D is possibly TRBD1 (5 bases). The length of the CDR3 is 13 residues. Germline lookup yields CDR1 ENHRY and CDR2 SYGVKD. The V end was cut by 6 bases, the J end by 5 bases, with 13 bases between.

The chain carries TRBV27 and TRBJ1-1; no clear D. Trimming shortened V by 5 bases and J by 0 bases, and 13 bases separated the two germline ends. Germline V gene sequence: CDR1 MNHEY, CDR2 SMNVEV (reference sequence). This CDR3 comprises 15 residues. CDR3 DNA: TGTGCCAGCAGTCCCAGGTCTCCTATGAACACTGAAGCTTTCTTT. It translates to CASSPRSPMNTEAFF.

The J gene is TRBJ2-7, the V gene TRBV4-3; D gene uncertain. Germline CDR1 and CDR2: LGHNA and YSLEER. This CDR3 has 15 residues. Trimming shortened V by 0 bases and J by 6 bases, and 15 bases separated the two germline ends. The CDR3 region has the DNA TGCGCCAGCAGCCAAGACCGCCTTATGTATGCCGAGCAGTACTTC. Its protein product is CASSQDRLMYAEQYF.

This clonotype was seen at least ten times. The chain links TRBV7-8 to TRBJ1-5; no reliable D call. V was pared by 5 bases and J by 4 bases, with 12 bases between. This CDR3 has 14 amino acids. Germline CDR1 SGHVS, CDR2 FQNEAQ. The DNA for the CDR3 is TGTGCCAGCAGCCAGCGAGAAGGTAATCAGCCCCAGCATTTT. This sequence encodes CASSQREGNQPQHF.

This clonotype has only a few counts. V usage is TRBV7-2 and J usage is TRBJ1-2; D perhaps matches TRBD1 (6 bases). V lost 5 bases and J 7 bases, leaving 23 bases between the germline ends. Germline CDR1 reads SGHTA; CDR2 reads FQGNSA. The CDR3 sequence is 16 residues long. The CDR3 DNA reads TGTGCCAGCAGCCCCGGATTGGGGCAGGGGTTTGCTGGCTACACCTTC. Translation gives CASSPGLGQGFAGYTF. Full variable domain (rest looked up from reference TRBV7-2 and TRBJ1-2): GAGVSQSPSNKVTEKGKDVELRCDPISGHTALYWYRQSLGQGLEFLIYFQGNSAPDKSGLPSDRFSAERTGGSVSTLTIQRTQQEDSAVYLCASSPGLGQGFAGYTFGSGTRLTVV.

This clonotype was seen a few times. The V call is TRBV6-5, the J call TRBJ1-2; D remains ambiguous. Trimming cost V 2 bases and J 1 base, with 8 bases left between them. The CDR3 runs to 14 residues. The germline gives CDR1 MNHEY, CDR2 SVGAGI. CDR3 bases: TGTGCCAGCAGTTACATAAACAGTAACTATGGCTACACCTTC. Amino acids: CASSYINSNYGYTF.

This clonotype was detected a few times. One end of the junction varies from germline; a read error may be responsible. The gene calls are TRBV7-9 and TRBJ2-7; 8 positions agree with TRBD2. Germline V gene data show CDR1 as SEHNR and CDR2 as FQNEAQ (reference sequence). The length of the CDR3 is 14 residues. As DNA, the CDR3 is TGTGCCAGCAGCATAGCGGGGAGTACTGGGGAGCAGTACTTC. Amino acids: CASSIAGSTGEQYF.